This T cell receptor (beta chain) was documented in a study of T-cell reconstitution after alpha-beta-depleted transplantation in children. TCRbeta library construction was performed incorporating unique molecular identifiers. One entry per CDR3 protein results from TCRdb running MiXCR on the PCR reads. The sample records about 360,000 distinct CDR3 sequences, about 14% being singletons. The CDR3 is made up of 14 amino acids. Trimming shortened V by 2 bases and J by 5 bases, and 11 bases separated the two germline ends. Germline values: CDR1 SGHRS, CDR2 YFSETQ. Sequencing used PBMCs, obtained from the stem cell graft. The receptor's source is a human donor who donated a stem cell graft to a child with Fanconi anemia. This rearrangement joins TRBV5-1 to TRBJ2-1; D is perhaps TRBD1 (6 bases). This CDR3 is CASSLTGLNNEQFF. The CDR3 nucleotides are TGCGCCAGCAGCTTAACAGGGTTAAACAATGAGCAGTTCTTC.